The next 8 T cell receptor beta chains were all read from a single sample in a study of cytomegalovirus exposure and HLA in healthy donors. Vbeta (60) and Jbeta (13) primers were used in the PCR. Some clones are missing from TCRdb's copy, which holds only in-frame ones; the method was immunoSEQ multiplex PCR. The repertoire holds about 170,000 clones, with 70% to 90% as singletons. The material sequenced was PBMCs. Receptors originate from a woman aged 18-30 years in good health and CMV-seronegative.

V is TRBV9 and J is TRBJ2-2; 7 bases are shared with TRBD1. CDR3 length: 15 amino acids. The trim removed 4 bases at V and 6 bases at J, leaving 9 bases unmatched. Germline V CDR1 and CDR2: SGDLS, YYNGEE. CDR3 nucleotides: TGTGCCAGCAGCCCAATGGACGACAGGGCCGGGGAGCTGTTTTTT. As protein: CASSPMDDRAGELFF. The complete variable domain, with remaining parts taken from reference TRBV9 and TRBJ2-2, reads DSGVTQTPKHLITATGQRVTLRCSPRSGDLSVYWYQQSLDQGLQFLIQYYNGEERAKGNILERFSAQQFPDLHSELNLSSLELGDSALYFCASSPMDDRAGELFFGEGSRLTVL.

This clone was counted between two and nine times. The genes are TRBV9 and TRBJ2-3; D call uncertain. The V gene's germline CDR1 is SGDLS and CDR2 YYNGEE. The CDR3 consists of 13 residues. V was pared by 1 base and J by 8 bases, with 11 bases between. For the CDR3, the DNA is TGTGCCAGCAGCGTAAACAGCTACGGTACGCAGTATTTT. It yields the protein CASSVNSYGTQYF.

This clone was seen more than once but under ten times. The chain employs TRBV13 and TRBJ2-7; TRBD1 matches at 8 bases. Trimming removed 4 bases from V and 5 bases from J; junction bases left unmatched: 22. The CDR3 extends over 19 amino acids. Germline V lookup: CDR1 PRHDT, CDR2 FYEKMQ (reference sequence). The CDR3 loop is CASSSQTGQGAIPPDEQYF. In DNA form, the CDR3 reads TGTGCCAGCAGCTCCCAAACAGGGCAGGGGGCAATCCCCCCGGACGAGCAGTACTTC.

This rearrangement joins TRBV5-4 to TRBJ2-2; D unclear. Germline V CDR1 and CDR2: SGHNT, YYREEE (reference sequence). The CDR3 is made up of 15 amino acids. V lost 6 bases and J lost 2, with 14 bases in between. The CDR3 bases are TGTGCCAGCACCTACGGTTCCGTTAACACCGGGGAGCTGTTTTTT. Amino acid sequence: CASTYGSVNTGELFF. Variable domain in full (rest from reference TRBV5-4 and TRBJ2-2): ETGVTQSPTHLIKTRGQQVTLRCSSQSGHNTVSWYQQALGQGPQFIFQYYREEENGRGNFPPRFSGLQFPNYSSELNVNALELDDSALYLCASTYGSVNTGELFFGEGSRLTVL.

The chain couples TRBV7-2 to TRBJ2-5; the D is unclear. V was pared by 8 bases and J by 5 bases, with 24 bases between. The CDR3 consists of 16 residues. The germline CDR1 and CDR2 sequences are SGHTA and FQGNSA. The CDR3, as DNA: TGTGCCAGCGGCTCCATGGTCGGGTTGGTCGGTGAGACCCAGTACTTC. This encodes CASGSMVGLVGETQYF.

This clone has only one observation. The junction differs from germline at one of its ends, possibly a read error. CDR3 nucleotides: TGTGCCGTCAGTGAGCCCACACCCCCATCGCTGTACTTC. It translates to CAVSEPTPPSLYF. The rearrangement joins TRBV10-3 to TRBJ2-7; the D is unclear. The length of the CDR3 is 13 residues. The germline gives CDR1 ENHRY, CDR2 SYGVKD.

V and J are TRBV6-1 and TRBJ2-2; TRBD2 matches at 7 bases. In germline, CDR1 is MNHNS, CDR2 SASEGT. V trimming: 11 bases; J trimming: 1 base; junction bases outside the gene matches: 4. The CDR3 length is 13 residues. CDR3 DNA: TGTGCCGGGGGGAGGGGGAACACCGGGGAGCTGTTTTTT. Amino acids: CAGGRGNTGELFF.

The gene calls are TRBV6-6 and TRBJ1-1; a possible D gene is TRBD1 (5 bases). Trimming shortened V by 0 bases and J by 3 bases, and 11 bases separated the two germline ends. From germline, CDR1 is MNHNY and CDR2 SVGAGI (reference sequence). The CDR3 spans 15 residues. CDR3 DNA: TGTGCCAGCAGTTACTCGAGACAGCCGTACACTGAAGCTTTCTTT. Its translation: CASSYSRQPYTEAFF.